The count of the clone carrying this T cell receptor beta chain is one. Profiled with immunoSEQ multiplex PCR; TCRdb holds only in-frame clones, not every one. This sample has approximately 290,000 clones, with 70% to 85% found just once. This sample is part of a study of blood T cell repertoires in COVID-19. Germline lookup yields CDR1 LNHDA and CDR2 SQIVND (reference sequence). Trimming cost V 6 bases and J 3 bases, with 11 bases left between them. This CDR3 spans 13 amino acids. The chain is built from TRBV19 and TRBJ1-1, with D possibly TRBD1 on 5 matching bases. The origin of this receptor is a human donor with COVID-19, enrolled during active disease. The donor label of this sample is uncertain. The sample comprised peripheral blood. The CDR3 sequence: CASSPSRDTEAFF. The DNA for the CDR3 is TGTGCCAGTAGCCCTTCCAGGGACACTGAAGCTTTCTTT.